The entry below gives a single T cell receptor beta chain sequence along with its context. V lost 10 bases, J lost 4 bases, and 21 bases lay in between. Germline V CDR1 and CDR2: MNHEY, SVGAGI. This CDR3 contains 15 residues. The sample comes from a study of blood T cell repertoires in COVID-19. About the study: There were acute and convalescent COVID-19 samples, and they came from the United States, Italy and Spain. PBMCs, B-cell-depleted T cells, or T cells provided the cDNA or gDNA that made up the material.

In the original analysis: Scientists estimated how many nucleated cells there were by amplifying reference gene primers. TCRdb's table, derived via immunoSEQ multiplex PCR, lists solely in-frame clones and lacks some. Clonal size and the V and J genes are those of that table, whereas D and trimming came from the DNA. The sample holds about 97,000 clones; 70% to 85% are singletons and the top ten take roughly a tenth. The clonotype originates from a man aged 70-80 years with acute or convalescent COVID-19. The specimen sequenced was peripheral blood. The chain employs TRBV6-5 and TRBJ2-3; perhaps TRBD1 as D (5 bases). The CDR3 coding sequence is TGTGCCACATATCTCAGGTGGGGCTCGCCAGATACGCAGTATTTT. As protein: CATYLRWGSPDTQYF.